The 18 T cell receptor beta chains given below trace back to one sample, sequenced in a study of graft-versus-host responses after intestinal transplantation. For these receptors, no antigen is known. Assay: immunoSEQ multiplex PCR; the TCRdb copy retains only in-frame clones and omits some. Of tens of thousands of clones listed, approximately 91% are singletons. Sequencing used unstimulated CD4+ T cells sorted from spleen or lymph node cells, obtained before transplant. These receptors were obtained from a human donor who was the organ donor for an intestinal transplant.

This clone has only one observation. For the CDR3, the DNA is TGTGCCAGCAGTGTTACCTCCTCTGGGGCCAACGTCCTGACTTTC. Protein sequence: CASSVTSSGANVLTF. The rearrangement joins TRBV2 to TRBJ2-6; D gene uncertain. V lost 4 bases and J 0 bases, leaving 7 bases between the germline ends. This CDR3 has 15 amino acids. Germline CDR1 is SNHLY and CDR2 is FYNNEI.

The chain joins TRBV7-2 to TRBJ2-1; 8 nucleotides align to TRBD2. The CDR3 totals 15 residues. Trimming at V came to 0 bases and at J to 2 bases, leaving 0 bases not matched to a gene. Germline V gene lookup returns CDR1 SGHTA and CDR2 FQGNSA. The CDR3 spells CASSLAAGAYNEQFF. In nucleotides, the CDR3 is TGTGCCAGCAGCTTAGCAGCGGGAGCCTACAATGAGCAGTTCTTC.

The chain recombines TRBV30 with TRBJ2-7, with no clear D. V lost 6 bases to trimming and J lost 0 bases, with 12 bases between them. Germline V lookup: CDR1 GTSNPN, CDR2 SVGIG (reference sequence). The CDR3 sequence is 13 residues long. The CDR3 spells CACRVDRSYEQYF. CDR3 DNA: TGTGCCTGCCGAGTGGATCGCTCCTACGAGCAGTACTTC. Based on the CDR3 plus reference TRBV30 and TRBJ2-7, the full variable domain is SQTIHQWPATLVQPVGSPLSLECTVEGTSNPNLYWYRQAAGRGLQLLFYSVGIGQISSEVPQNLSASRPQDRQFILSSKKLLLSDSGFYLCACRVDRSYEQYFGPGTRLTVT.

V and J are TRBV7-8 and TRBJ2-5; 7 nucleotides match TRBD2. Germline assignment: CDR1 SGHVS and CDR2 FQNEAQ. The CDR3 has 15 residues. Losses at the gene ends were 5 bases for V and 2 bases for J; bases not matched to a gene: 8. The CDR3 loop reads CASSQAGTTQETQYF. DNA of the CDR3: TGTGCCAGCAGCCAAGCCGGGACTACACAAGAGACCCAGTACTTC.

CDR3 DNA: TGTGCCAGCAGCGTAGGGCTCAACACAGATACGCAGTATTTT. This codes for CASSVGLNTDTQYF. V and J are TRBV9 and TRBJ2-3; D not resolved. V lost 0 bases and J lost 2, with 7 bases in between. CDR3 size: 14 residues. The germline V gene encodes CDR1 SGDLS and CDR2 YYNGEE.

This clone was recorded once. The CDR3 DNA is TGCGCCAGCAGCCAAGCAGCAGGGGTCGGGGGGAACACTGAAGCTTTCTTT. Translation gives CASSQAAGVGGNTEAFF. This rearrangement joins TRBV4-1 to TRBJ1-1; tentatively, D is TRBD1 (6 bases). Germline assignment: CDR1 MGHRA and CDR2 YSYEKL. This CDR3 is 17 amino acids long. Trimming shortened V by 1 base and J by 1 base, and 16 bases separated the two germline ends.

The J gene is TRBJ2-2, the V gene TRBV4-1, with 9 bases that match TRBD2. Trimming at V came to 4 bases and at J to 0 bases, leaving 3 bases not matched to a gene. The CDR3 has 16 amino acids. Germline V gene data show CDR1 as MGHRA and CDR2 as YSYEKL. CDR3: CASSLGLAPNTGELFF. The CDR3 bases are TGCGCCAGCAGCCTAGGACTAGCGCCGAACACCGGGGAGCTGTTTTTT.

The V and J genes are TRBV7-8 and TRBJ1-5; 7 bases match TRBD1. CDR1 and CDR2 (germline): SGHVS, FQNEAQ. The CDR3 has 14 residues. The ends lost 4 bases at V and 9 bases at J; junction bases unmatched: 9. In DNA form, the CDR3 reads TGTGCCAGCAGCTCCGACAGGGTAGTAGGGCCCCAGCATTTT. It encodes CASSSDRVVGPQHF.

This rearrangement joins TRBV5-6 to TRBJ2-7; TRBD1 or TRBD2 may be the D gene (5 bases each). The V and J ends lost 2 bases and 1 base respectively, with 16 bases between them. This CDR3 comprises 16 residues. In germline, CDR1 is SGHDT, CDR2 YYEEEE. The CDR3 region is CASSFLVGDGSYEQYF. DNA for the CDR3: TGTGCCAGCAGCTTTCTCGTCGGGGACGGATCCTACGAGCAGTACTTC.

The sample holds one count of this clone. This chain joins TRBV5-6 and TRBJ2-7; unclear D gene. The V gene lost 2 bases and the J gene lost 1 base, with 10 bases spanning the gap. This CDR3 region has 14 residues. Germline V gives CDR1 SGHDT, CDR2 YYEEEE. The CDR3 protein is CASSFLGNSYEQYF. The CDR3, as DNA: TGTGCCAGCAGCTTCTTGGGGAATTCCTACGAGCAGTACTTC. Full variable domain (rest looked up from reference TRBV5-6 and TRBJ2-7): DAGVTQSPTHLIKTRGQQVTLRCSPKSGHDTVSWYQQALGQGPQFIFQYYEEEERQRGNFPDRFSGHQFPNYSSELNVNALLLGDSALYLCASSFLGNSYEQYFGPGTRLTVT.

The J gene is TRBJ1-5, the V gene TRBV10-3; TRBD1 is a possible D gene (6 bases). The germline V gene encodes CDR1 ENHRY and CDR2 SYGVKD. CDR3 length: 15 residues. V lost 3 bases, J lost 5 bases, and 14 bases lay in between. The CDR3, as DNA: TGTGCCATCAGTGAATCCGGGACAACCGATCAGCCCCAGCATTTT. Amino acids: CAISESGTTDQPQHF.

The chain is built from TRBV25-1 and TRBJ2-1; 13 bases line up with TRBD2. After removal of 3 bases from V and 6 bases from J, the junction contained 5 bases not matched to a gene. The CDR3 has 16 residues. CDR1 MGHDK and CDR2 SYGVNS come from the germline V gene. CDR3 in DNA: TGTGCCAGCAGTGAGGCGGGACTAGCGGGAAGCAATGAGCAGTTCTTC. This codes for CASSEAGLAGSNEQFF.

This chain uses TRBV5-1 with TRBJ2-3; D possibly corresponds to TRBD1 (5 bases). CDR1 and CDR2 (germline): SGHRS, YFSETQ. Trimming removed 1 base at V and 2 bases at J, with 14 bases between. CDR3 length: 16 residues. DNA for the CDR3: TGCGCCAGCAGCTTGAGTGCAGGGTCTTTCACAGATACGCAGTATTTT. It translates to CASSLSAGSFTDTQYF. Variable domain in full (rest from reference TRBV5-1 and TRBJ2-3): KAGVTQTPRYLIKTRGQQVTLSCSPISGHRSVSWYQQTPGQGLQFLFEYFSETQRNKGNFPGRFSGRQFSNSRSEMNVSTLELGDSALYLCASSLSAGSFTDTQYFGPGTRLTVL.

The chain carries TRBV28 and TRBJ2-7, with D uncertain. V was pared by 10 bases and J by 0 bases, with 16 bases between. The V gene's germline CDR1 is MDHEN and CDR2 SYDVKM. The CDR3 runs 14 residues. Here the CDR3 reads CATLAASISYEQYF. CDR3 coding DNA: TGTGCCACGTTGGCGGCCTCCATCTCCTACGAGCAGTACTTC.

This sequence joins TRBV6-6 and TRBJ2-7; tentative D call: TRBD2 (6 bases). The CDR3 spans 14 residues. In germline, CDR1 is MNHNY, CDR2 SVGAGI (reference sequence). Deletions cut 2 bases from V and 1 base from J, with 9 bases between. CDR3 in amino acids: CASSYREYSYEQYF. The CDR3 DNA is TGTGCCAGCAGTTACCGGGAGTATTCCTACGAGCAGTACTTC.

The gene calls are TRBV28 and TRBJ1-5; D ambiguous. The V gene's germline CDR1 is MDHEN and CDR2 SYDVKM. Trimming removed 4 bases from V and 2 bases from J, with 9 bases in between. The CDR3 length is 14 residues. The CDR3 sequence is CASSSPGGNQPQHF. The CDR3 DNA is TGTGCCAGCAGTTCACCCGGGGGCAATCAGCCCCAGCATTTT.

V gene TRBV25-1 combines with J gene TRBJ1-4; D possibly corresponds to TRBD1 (5 bases). CDR1 and CDR2 (germline): MGHDK, SYGVNS. CDR3 length: 15 amino acids. The V gene lost 1 base and the J gene lost 7 bases, with 13 bases spanning the gap. In nucleotides, the CDR3 is TGTGCCAGCAGTGAATCAAGGCAGGGACCTGAAAAACTGTTTTTT. This gives the protein CASSESRQGPEKLFF.

This chain connects TRBV28 to TRBJ2-1; 13 bases map to TRBD2. CDR3 length: 18 residues. The ends lost 2 bases at V and 4 bases at J; junction bases unmatched: 8. Germline V gene data show CDR1 as MDHEN and CDR2 as SYDVKM. In DNA, the CDR3 is TGTGCCAGCAGTTTACCCCCGGGACTAGCGGGGCATTACAATGAGCAGTTCTTC. Translated: CASSLPPGLAGHYNEQFF.